The 32 T cell receptor beta chains reported below all come from one sample, sequenced in a study of shared clonotypes between healthy human individuals. Profiled with immunoSEQ multiplex PCR; TCRdb holds only in-frame clones, not every one. The sample holds millions of clones, 85% to 95% seen once. The specimen was naive CD4+ T cells sorted from blood. The subset was: CD45RA+ positively selected. The receptors shown here come from a man aged 18 to 30 in good health.

Points on this clone: A clone one base away is much larger, so this may be a read error. The rearrangement uses TRBV21-1 and TRBJ1-1; the listed D gene, TRBD1, was not tested against the DNA. TRBV21-1 is a known pseudogene. CDR3 length equals 13 residues. The CDR3 DNA reads TGTGCCAGCAGCCGGGGACAGAACACTGAAGCTTTCTTT. Protein product: CASSRGQNTEAFF.

This clone was seen only once. The chain links TRBV5-1 to TRBJ1-2; D remains ambiguous. V lost 0 bases to trimming and J lost 4 bases, with 13 bases between them. This CDR3 contains 15 residues. Germline lookup yields CDR1 SGHRS and CDR2 YFSETQ. The CDR3 DNA sequence: TGCGCCAGCAGCTTGGAGATTGAAGGGAGCTATGGCTACACCTTC. As protein: CASSLEIEGSYGYTF.

The V call is TRBV29-1, the J call TRBJ2-7; 7 nucleotides line up with TRBD2. Germline CDR1 SQVTM, CDR2 ANQGSEA. Losses at the gene ends were 0 bases for V and 0 bases for J; bases not matched to a gene: 2. The CDR3 is 14 residues long. The chain's CDR3 is CSVEDSGGSYEQYF. Written as DNA, the CDR3 is TGCAGCGTTGAAGACTCGGGGGGCTCCTACGAGCAGTACTTC.

The V gene is TRBV19, the J gene TRBJ1-5; D remains ambiguous. Looked up from germline, CDR1 is LNHDA and CDR2 is SQIVND (reference sequence). The ends were cut back, 3 bases at V and 3 bases at J, with 12 bases in the middle. This CDR3 region has 15 residues. Here the CDR3 DNA reads TGTGCCAGTAGTATTCTGGGCCACATCAATCAGCCCCAGCATTTT. It yields the protein CASSILGHINQPQHF.

This chain joins TRBV9 and TRBJ1-1, with 9 bases matching TRBD1. Germline V CDR1 and CDR2: SGDLS, YYNGEE. V shed 0 bases, J shed 1 base, and the junction held 4 bases outside the gene matches. This CDR3 contains 16 residues. For the CDR3, the DNA is TGTGCCAGCAGCGTAGCTACGGGACAGGGGAACACTGAAGCTTTCTTT. Amino acid sequence: CASSVATGQGNTEAFF.

On this clone: The same CDR3 is also encoded by other DNA sequences in this sample. This rearrangement joins TRBV2 to TRBJ2-7; D ambiguous. Germline lookup yields CDR1 SNHLY and CDR2 FYNNEI. The CDR3 is made up of 11 amino acids. V was shortened by 2 bases and J by 6 bases, with 5 bases between the two germline ends. In DNA form, the CDR3 reads TGTGCCAGCAGTGAAATACTCGAGCAGTACTTC. Translating gives CASSEILEQYF. Supplemented by reference TRBV2 and TRBJ2-7, the full variable domain reads EPEVTQTPSHQVTQMGQEVILRCVPISNHLYFYWYRQILGQKVEFLVSFYNNEISEKSEIFDDQFSVERPDGSNFTLKIRSTKLEDSAMYFCASSEILEQYFGPGTRLTVT.

The chain employs TRBV6-5 and TRBJ1-5; D might be TRBD1 (5 bases). V was cut by 5 bases and J by 7 bases, with 15 bases left in between. The germline V gene encodes CDR1 MNHEY and CDR2 SVGAGI. This CDR3 is built from 14 residues. The CDR3 here is CASSPRERGQPQHF. CDR3 coding DNA: TGTGCCAGCAGTCCAAGGGAGAGGGGCCAGCCCCAGCATTTT.

In regard to this clone: Other DNA sequences from this sample encode an identical CDR3 as well. This rearrangement joins TRBV7-2 to TRBJ2-2; TRBD1 is a possible D gene (5 bases). CDR3 length: 14 amino acids. The V gene's germline CDR1 is SGHTA and CDR2 FQGNSA. V was cut by 5 bases and J by 5 bases, with 12 bases left in between. CDR3 residues: CASSPQGNTGELFF. For the CDR3, the DNA is TGTGCCAGCAGCCCGCAGGGAAATACCGGGGAGCTGTTTTTT.

The chain links TRBV4-1 to TRBJ2-1; TRBD2 aligns across 11 bases. The CDR3 loop spans 17 amino acids. J gave up 7 bases and V 2 bases, and 10 bases lay outside the gene matches. Germline V gives CDR1 MGHRA, CDR2 YSYEKL. CDR3 sequence (DNA): TGCGCCAGCAGCCAAAGTAGCGGGAGGGCCGGGTTTAATGAGCAGTTCTTC. As protein: CASSQSSGRAGFNEQFF.

The chain uses TRBV7-2 and TRBJ2-1; 11 bases match TRBD2. CDR1 SGHTA and CDR2 FQGNSA come from the germline V gene. This CDR3 contains 18 residues. The V gene end was trimmed by 4 bases and the J gene end by 6 bases; junction bases not matched to a gene: 14. CDR3 residues: CASSSPRLAGLFSNEQFF. The CDR3 region has the DNA TGTGCCAGCAGCTCACCTCGACTAGCGGGACTTTTCTCCAATGAGCAGTTCTTC.

Notes on this clone: The same CDR3 arises from other DNA sequences in this sample as well. This chain connects TRBV28 to TRBJ2-3; possibly TRBD2 for D (6 bases). Germline V gives CDR1 MDHEN, CDR2 SYDVKM. The CDR3 contains 12 residues. Trimming took 6 bases from V and 8 from J, leaving 12 bases between them. The CDR3 nucleotides are TGTGCCAGCAGCTTAGGGCGGGGTACGCAGTATTTT. Translating gives CASSLGRGTQYF.

The rearrangement joins TRBV27 to TRBJ1-5; maybe TRBD1 (6 bases). This CDR3 spans 15 amino acids. Per germline, CDR1 MNHEY and CDR2 SMNVEV (reference sequence). The ends were cut back, 2 bases at V and 6 bases at J, with 14 bases in the middle. The CDR3 loop is CASSLRGQGSQPQHF. CDR3 DNA sequence: TGTGCCAGCAGTTTACGGGGGCAGGGGAGTCAGCCCCAGCATTTT.

V usage is TRBV5-1 and J usage is TRBJ2-5; D is uncertain. CDR1 and CDR2 from the germline V gene are SGHRS and YFSETQ. The CDR3 loop spans 14 amino acids. The V end was cut by 0 bases, the J end by 2 bases, with 8 bases between. CDR3 amino acids: CASSLEKGQETQYF. CDR3 DNA: TGCGCCAGCAGCTTGGAAAAGGGACAAGAGACCCAGTACTTC.

The chain has TRBV6-5 and TRBJ1-1; tentatively, D is TRBD1 (6 bases). CDR3 length equals 13 residues. Germline-derived CDR1 and CDR2 are MNHEY and SVGAGI. This CDR3 is CAAKGDLNTEAFF. CDR3 coding DNA: TGTGCAGCGAAGGGGGACCTGAACACTGAAGCTTTCTTT.

J is TRBJ2-7 and V is TRBV5-1; 9 positions agree with TRBD1. This CDR3 contains 15 residues. J gave up 3 bases and V 0 bases, and 4 bases lay outside the gene matches. Germline CDR1 SGHRS, CDR2 YFSETQ. The CDR3 is CASSLETGGHYEQYF. For the CDR3, the DNA is TGCGCCAGCAGCTTGGAAACAGGGGGCCACTACGAGCAGTACTTC.

This chain connects TRBV7-9 to TRBJ1-6, with D uncertain. The V gene lost 1 base and the J gene lost 7 bases, with 11 bases spanning the gap. CDR1 is SEHNR, CDR2 FQNEAQ, per germline (reference sequence). The CDR3 is 15 residues long. In nucleotides, the CDR3 is TGTGCCAGCAGCTTAGGGGAGGTCACCAATTCACCCCTCCACTTT. The encoded protein is CASSLGEVTNSPLHF.

This clone is a singleton in its sample. V and J are TRBV9 and TRBJ2-7; tentatively, D is TRBD1 or TRBD2 (5 bases each). CDR1 and CDR2 (germline): SGDLS, YYNGEE. The V and J ends lost 0 bases and 0 bases respectively, with 10 bases between them. The CDR3 totals 15 residues. The CDR3 region has the DNA TGTGCCAGCAGCGTAGGAGGGGCCAACTCCTACGAGCAGTACTTC. Protein sequence: CASSVGGANSYEQYF.

For the CDR3, the DNA is TGTGCCAGCGGTAAAATGGACACTGAAGCTTTCTTT. Translated, it gives CASGKMDTEAFF. The chain is built from TRBV6-5 and TRBJ1-1; D call uncertain. The CDR3 runs 12 residues. V dropped 8 bases and J dropped 3 bases, with 10 bases sitting between them. Germline V gives CDR1 MNHEY, CDR2 SVGAGI.

The chain joins TRBV10-1 to TRBJ2-3, with D possibly TRBD1 on 5 matching bases. Germline V CDR1 and CDR2: WNHNN, SYGVQD (reference sequence). The CDR3 length is 15 residues. V was clipped by 0 bases and J by 1 base, with 8 bases between them. The DNA for the CDR3 is TGCGCCAGCAGTGAGTCTTCCAGGGGCACAGATACGCAGTATTTT. It translates to CASSESSRGTDTQYF.

This clone has more than one count but fewer than ten. This chain uses TRBV10-3 with TRBJ1-1; D gene ambiguous. Germline lookup yields CDR1 ENHRY and CDR2 SYGVKD. Trimming pared 8 bases from V and 0 bases from J, leaving 4 bases between. The CDR3 totals 11 residues. Here the CDR3 DNA reads TGTGCCATCGTGATGAACACTGAAGCTTTCTTT. Protein product: CAIVMNTEAFF.

The sample holds one count of this clone. This chain links TRBV28 with TRBJ1-5; D is unresolved. The V end was cut by 0 bases, the J end by 1 base, with 10 bases between. The CDR3 runs to 16 residues. Per germline, CDR1 MDHEN and CDR2 SYDVKM. The CDR3 coding sequence is TGTGCCAGCAGTTTATGGGGATCCCAGAGCAATCAGCCCCAGCATTTT. This gives the protein CASSLWGSQSNQPQHF. Full variable domain (remainder filled in from reference TRBV28 and TRBJ1-5): DVKVTQSSRYLVKRTGEKVFLECVQDMDHENMFWYRQDPGLGLRLIYFSYDVKMKEKGDIPEGYSVSREKKERFSLILESASTNQTSMYLCASSLWGSQSNQPQHFGDGTRLSIL.

The gene calls are TRBV5-6 and TRBJ2-2; 9 bases align to TRBD2. The CDR3 sequence is 16 residues long. The trim removed 7 bases at V and 7 bases at J, leaving 14 bases unmatched. The germline V gene encodes CDR1 SGHDT and CDR2 YYEEEE. This CDR3 reads CASSKDSGRPNGELFF. CDR3 sequence (DNA): TGTGCCAGCTCCAAGGATAGCGGGAGACCGAACGGGGAGCTGTTTTTT. Based on the CDR3 plus reference TRBV5-6 and TRBJ2-2, the full variable domain is DAGVTQSPTHLIKTRGQQVTLRCSPKSGHDTVSWYQQALGQGPQFIFQYYEEEERQRGNFPDRFSGHQFPNYSSELNVNALLLGDSALYLCASSKDSGRPNGELFFGEGSRLTVL.

Of note for this clone: This same CDR3 is encoded by further DNA sequences in the sample. The chain carries TRBV11-3 and TRBJ2-3; TRBD1 matches at 7 bases. Trimming at V came to 4 bases and at J to 0 bases, leaving 1 base not matched to a gene. Germline V gives CDR1 SGHNT, CDR2 YENEEA. The length of the CDR3 is 14 residues. CDR3 sequence reads: CASSSGGSTDTQYF. The CDR3 region has the DNA TGTGCCAGCAGCTCAGGGGGTAGCACAGATACGCAGTATTTT.

The chain couples TRBV7-9 to TRBJ1-4; 7 bases align to TRBD1. Germline CDR1 and CDR2: SEHNR and FQNEAQ (reference sequence). The J segment lost 8 bases and the V segment lost 5 bases, leaving 8 bases of the junction unmatched. The CDR3 runs to 14 residues. The CDR3 nucleotides are TGTGCCAGCAGCCGACAGGGAAGGGAAGAAAAACTGTTTTTT. It specifies CASSRQGREEKLFF.

V and J are TRBV5-1 and TRBJ2-3; TRBD2 matches 11 bases. In germline, CDR1 is SGHRS, CDR2 YFSETQ. This CDR3 contains 17 residues. The J segment lost 6 bases and the V segment lost 0 bases, leaving 9 bases of the junction unmatched. DNA of the CDR3: TGCGCCAGCAGCTTGGCCCAAGTAGCGGGGGGGCCCGATACGCAGTATTTT. Protein sequence: CASSLAQVAGGPDTQYF.

The chain has TRBV2 and TRBJ1-2; no clear D. The length of the CDR3 is 12 residues. Trimming stripped 5 bases from V and 7 bases from J, with 11 bases between. Germline lookup yields CDR1 SNHLY and CDR2 FYNNEI. The CDR3 nucleotides read TGTGCCAGCAGTTACAGCCTCAGTGGCTACACCTTC. Its translation is CASSYSLSGYTF. The whole variable domain, remainder taken from reference TRBV2 and TRBJ1-2, is EPEVTQTPSHQVTQMGQEVILRCVPISNHLYFYWYRQILGQKVEFLVSFYNNEISEKSEIFDDQFSVERPDGSNFTLKIRSTKLEDSAMYFCASSYSLSGYTFGSGTRLTVV.

The chain joins TRBV20-1 to TRBJ1-2; D gene unclear. In germline, CDR1 is DFQATT, CDR2 SNEGSKA (reference sequence). The length of the CDR3 is 11 residues. V was pared by 6 bases and J by 6 bases, with 11 bases between. The CDR3 spells CSAHSQDGYTF. The CDR3 DNA is TGCAGTGCCCACTCCCAGGATGGCTACACCTTC.

With respect to this clone: The same CDR3 also results from other DNA sequences found in this sample. The gene calls are TRBV18 and TRBJ2-5; 7 bases fit TRBD1. The germline gives CDR1 KGHSH, CDR2 LQKENI. Trimming took 3 bases from V and 5 from J; bases not matched to a gene: 9. The CDR3 runs to 15 residues. CDR3: CASSPGTGAGETQYF. The CDR3 DNA follows: TGTGCCAGCTCACCCGGAACAGGGGCAGGGGAGACCCAGTACTTC.

This clone appeared a single time. The chain carries TRBV5-4 and TRBJ2-5; the match to TRBD2 covers 10 bases. The V segment lost 1 base and the J segment 3 bases; nucleotides outside the gene matches: 3. Germline assignment: CDR1 SGHNT and CDR2 YYREEE (reference sequence). The CDR3 loop spans 15 amino acids. Here the CDR3 reads CASSLPSGSKETQYF. CDR3 bases: TGTGCCAGCAGCTTGCCTAGCGGGAGTAAAGAGACCCAGTACTTC.

The chain uses TRBV10-2 and TRBJ2-1, with D uncertain. Germline CDR1 reads WSHSY; CDR2 reads SAAADI. Trimming stripped 4 bases from V and 4 bases from J, with 11 bases between. This CDR3 region has 14 residues. DNA of the CDR3: TGCGCCAGCAGTGTCGCAGGCAAATACAATGAGCAGTTCTTC. Translating gives CASSVAGKYNEQFF.

The chain carries TRBV6-5 and TRBJ1-5, with D hard to call. Germline-derived CDR1 and CDR2 are MNHEY and SVGAGI. The CDR3 loop spans 13 amino acids. V lost 7 bases to trimming and J lost 3 bases, with 10 bases between them. The CDR3: CASKEGPNQPQHF. The CDR3 DNA reads TGTGCCAGCAAGGAGGGCCCCAATCAGCCCCAGCATTTT.

The chain uses TRBV9 and TRBJ1-3; the D gene is possibly TRBD1 (5 bases). CDR1 is SGDLS and CDR2 is YYNGEE in the germline V gene. CDR3 length: 16 amino acids. The V end was cut by 0 bases, the J end by 4 bases, with 14 bases between. The CDR3 loop is CASSVERQGAGNTIYF. As DNA, the CDR3 is TGTGCCAGCAGCGTAGAGAGGCAGGGCGCCGGAAACACCATATATTTT.